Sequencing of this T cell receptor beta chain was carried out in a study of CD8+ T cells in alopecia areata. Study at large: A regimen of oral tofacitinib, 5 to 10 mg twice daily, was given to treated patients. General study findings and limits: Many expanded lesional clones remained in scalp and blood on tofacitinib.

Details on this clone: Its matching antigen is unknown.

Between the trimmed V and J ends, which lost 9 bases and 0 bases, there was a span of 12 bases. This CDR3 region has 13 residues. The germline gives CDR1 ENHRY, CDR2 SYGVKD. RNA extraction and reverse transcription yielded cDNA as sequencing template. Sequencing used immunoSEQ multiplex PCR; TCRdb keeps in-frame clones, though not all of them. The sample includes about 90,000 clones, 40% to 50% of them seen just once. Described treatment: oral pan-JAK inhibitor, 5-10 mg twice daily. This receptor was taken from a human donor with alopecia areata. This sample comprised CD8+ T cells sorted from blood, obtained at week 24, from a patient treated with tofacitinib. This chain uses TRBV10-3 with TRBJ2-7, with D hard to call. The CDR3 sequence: CAIAGSSSYEQYF. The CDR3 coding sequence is TGTGCCATTGCTGGCTCAAGCTCCTACGAGCAGTACTTC.